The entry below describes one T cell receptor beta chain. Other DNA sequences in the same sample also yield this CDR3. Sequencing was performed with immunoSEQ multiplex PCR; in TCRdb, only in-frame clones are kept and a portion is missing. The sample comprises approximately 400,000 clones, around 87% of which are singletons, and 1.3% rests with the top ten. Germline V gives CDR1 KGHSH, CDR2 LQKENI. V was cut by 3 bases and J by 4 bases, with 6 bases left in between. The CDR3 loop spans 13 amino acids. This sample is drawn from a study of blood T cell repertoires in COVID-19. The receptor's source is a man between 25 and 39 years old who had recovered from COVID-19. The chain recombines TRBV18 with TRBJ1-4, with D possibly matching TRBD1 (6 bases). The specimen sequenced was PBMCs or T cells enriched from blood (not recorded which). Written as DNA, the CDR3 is TGTGCCAGCTCACCGGACAGTAATGAAAAACTGTTTTTT. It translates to CASSPDSNEKLFF.